The 14 T cell receptor beta chains below all came from one sample that was sequenced in a study of T cells in localized non-small cell lung cancer. TCRdb keeps only in-frame clones here, not all; method: immunoSEQ multiplex PCR. The sample yields about 29,000 clones, roughly 87% seen once. Source: peripheral blood, taken before any cancer treatment. The origin of the receptors is a male donor aged 60 or over with stage I lung adenocarcinoma.

The chain is built from TRBV11-2 and TRBJ1-2; perhaps TRBD1 as D (6 bases). The germline V gene has CDR1 SGHAT and CDR2 FQNNGV. The germline V and J ends were trimmed by 5 bases and 8 bases, with 15 bases remaining between them. The CDR3 covers 13 residues. CDR3: CASSPSRQEGYTF. The CDR3 DNA reads TGTGCCAGCAGCCCTTCCCGACAGGAAGGCTACACCTTC.

The rearrangement joins TRBV5-1 to TRBJ2-7; 12 bases align to TRBD2. The CDR3 sequence is 15 residues long. Germline loops: CDR1 SGHRS, CDR2 YFSETQ. V was pared by 3 bases and J by 6 bases, with 7 bases of the junction left unmatched. DNA for the CDR3: TGCGCCAGCAGCTGGACTAGCGGGGTATCTGGCGAGCAGTACTTC. Its protein is CASSWTSGVSGEQYF.

This clone came up once. The chain joins TRBV30 to TRBJ1-4; unclear D gene. Germline CDR1 reads GTSNPN; CDR2 reads SVGIG (reference sequence). The V and J ends lost 4 bases and 3 bases respectively, with 12 bases between them. The CDR3 extends over 14 amino acids. CDR3 DNA sequence: TGTGCCTGGATGACCCTGGGATCTAATGAAAAACTGTTTTTT. Its protein product is CAWMTLGSNEKLFF.

J is TRBJ2-7 and V is TRBV19; D gene uncertain. The germline V and J ends were trimmed by 0 bases and 1 base, with 10 bases remaining between them. CDR1 is LNHDA, CDR2 SQIVND, per germline (reference sequence). The CDR3 is made up of 15 amino acids. CDR3 DNA: TGTGCCAGTAGTATAGAGAGAGACGGTTCCTACGAGCAGTACTTC. It yields the protein CASSIERDGSYEQYF.

V is TRBV30 and J is TRBJ1-5; possibly TRBD1 for D (5 bases). Trimming took off 5 bases at V and 2 bases at J, with 10 bases between the two ends. The CDR3 runs to 13 residues. Looked up from germline, CDR1 is GTSNPN and CDR2 is SVGIG (reference sequence). In nucleotides, the CDR3 is TGTGCCTGGGCCCTGGGGGGCAATCAGCCCCAGCATTTT. Its translation is CAWALGGNQPQHF.

V is TRBV11-2 and J is TRBJ2-7; 12 bases are a match to TRBD2. The CDR3 contains 18 residues. Trimming removed 5 bases from V and 0 bases from J; junction bases left unmatched: 11. Germline V gene data show CDR1 as SGHAT and CDR2 as FQNNGV. The CDR3, as DNA: TGTGCCAGCAGCCCCCCAGGCCTGACTAGCGGGGGCTCCTACGAGCAGTACTTC. Its translation: CASSPPGLTSGGSYEQYF.

With respect to this clone: At the DNA level, this CDR3 is encoded by other sequences in the same sample as well. The chain employs TRBV28 and TRBJ2-7, with 7 bases fitting TRBD1. This CDR3 is built from 14 residues. V was clipped by 5 bases and J by 1 base; unmatched bases: 5. Germline V lookup: CDR1 MDHEN, CDR2 SYDVKM. The CDR3 bases are TGTGCCAGCAGTCTCCCAGGGGGATCCTACGAGCAGTACTTC. Translating it yields CASSLPGGSYEQYF.

V gene TRBV2 combines with J gene TRBJ2-2, with 13 bases fitting TRBD2. The CDR3 runs 15 residues. Trimming cost V 5 bases and J 7 bases; bases outside gene matches: 4. Germline lookup yields CDR1 SNHLY and CDR2 FYNNEI. In DNA, the CDR3 is TGTGCCAGCAGTACCCGGACTAGCGGGGGCGGGGAGCTGTTTTTT. Its translation is CASSTRTSGGGELFF.

J is TRBJ1-1 and V is TRBV6-5; TRBD1 might be the D (6 bases). Germline V gives CDR1 MNHEY, CDR2 SVGAGI. The CDR3 runs 15 residues. V was clipped by 8 bases and J by 3 bases, with 19 bases between them. The DNA for the CDR3 is TGTGCCAGCGGCCCTAGGGGGGCGGGCTACACTGAAGCTTTCTTT. Translating gives CASGPRGAGYTEAFF.

This chain uses TRBV18 with TRBJ2-7; D unresolved. V lost 3 bases and J lost 5, with 11 bases in between. This CDR3 has 13 residues. Germline V gene lookup returns CDR1 KGHSH and CDR2 LQKENI. In DNA, the CDR3 is TGTGCCAGCTCACCCCTAGGTGCGAACGAGCAGTACTTC. This gives the protein CASSPLGANEQYF.

CDR3 sequence: CASSLGASAGVADTQYF. CDR3 nucleotide sequence: TGTGCCAGCAGCTTGGGCGCGTCAGCGGGGGTAGCAGATACGCAGTATTTT. The V gene is TRBV5-5, the J gene TRBJ2-3; 8 bases map to TRBD2. CDR1 is SGHKS and CDR2 is YYEKEE in the germline V gene (reference sequence). CDR3 length equals 17 residues. V shed 0 bases and J 4 bases; nucleotides not matched to a gene: 10.

The chain employs TRBV5-4 and TRBJ2-5, with 10 bases identical to TRBD1. Germline values: CDR1 SGHNT, CDR2 YYREEE (reference sequence). J gave up 5 bases and V 1 base, and 5 bases lay outside the gene matches. CDR3 size: 15 residues. The CDR3 is CASSLWTGGIETQYF. The CDR3, as DNA: TGTGCCAGCAGCTTGTGGACAGGGGGAATTGAGACCCAGTACTTC.

This CDR3 reads CASRLPGGDSPLHF. Written as DNA, the CDR3 is TGTGCCAGCAGACTACCTGGGGGGGATTCACCCCTCCACTTT. The chain joins TRBV28 to TRBJ1-6; TRBD1 might be the D (5 bases). Deletions cut 6 bases from V and 8 bases from J, with 14 bases between. The V gene's germline CDR1 is MDHEN and CDR2 SYDVKM. This CDR3 spans 14 amino acids.

The chain uses TRBV19 and TRBJ2-4, with D maybe TRBD1 (6 bases). Germline lookup yields CDR1 LNHDA and CDR2 SQIVND (reference sequence). With 1 base removed from V and 9 bases from J, the gap between germline ends came to 19 bases. There are 16 residues in the CDR3. The CDR3 sequence: CASSIVPHFQGSIQYF. The CDR3 nucleotides are TGTGCCAGTAGTATAGTCCCCCACTTCCAGGGGTCCATTCAGTACTTC.